This T cell receptor beta chain was documented in a study of cytomegalovirus exposure and HLA in healthy donors. Measured with immunoSEQ multiplex PCR; TCRdb has only the in-frame clones, and not every one. The sample lists more than 95,000 clones, roughly 95% occurring once. J lost 7 bases, V lost 11 bases, and 12 bases had no gene match. This CDR3 region has 14 residues. The germline V gene encodes CDR1 ENHRY and CDR2 SYGVKD. The source is a man aged 18 to 29 in good health and CMV-seronegative. The chain couples TRBV10-3 to TRBJ2-1; 9 bases fit TRBD2. The sequencing input was PBMCs. Here the CDR3 DNA reads TGTGCCGCAGACAGCGGGAGGTCGAAGAATGAGCAGTTCTTC. Translating it yields CAADSGRSKNEQFF.